The present TCR beta chain was sequenced within a study of blood T cell repertoires in COVID-19. TCRdb's copy holds only in-frame clones and misses some; the assay was immunoSEQ multiplex PCR. Among 60,000 to 90,000 clones listed, around 84% were seen once. CDR1 is SNHLY, CDR2 FYNNEI, per germline. The V gene lost 7 bases and the J gene lost 0 bases, with 13 bases spanning the gap. The CDR3 runs 15 residues. Relative to its sample, this clone is medium-sized. The specimen was peripheral blood. The sequence derives from a man between 45 and 60 years old with acute or convalescent COVID-19. The V gene is TRBV2, the J gene TRBJ1-5; D possibly corresponds to TRBD1 (5 bases). In DNA, the CDR3 is TGTGCCAGCACTGGTCAGGGACTTAGCAATCAGCCCCAGCATTTT. Translated, it gives CASTGQGLSNQPQHF.